Reported below is one TCR beta chain. Germline CDR1 is MNHEY and CDR2 is SVGAGI. Trimming removed 2 bases from V and 0 bases from J, with 5 bases in between. This CDR3 has 14 residues. This entry belongs to a study of T cell responses to AZD1222 COVID-19 vaccine. Some clones are missing from TCRdb's copy, which holds only in-frame ones; the method was immunoSEQ multiplex PCR. The sample carries about 180,000 clones, approximately 92% recorded once. The starting material was peripheral blood, obtained 28 days after the second dose of the MenACWY control vaccine. This TCR was sampled from an adult who received the MenACWY meningococcal vaccine as a control. V and J are TRBV6-5 and TRBJ1-3; D is ambiguous. The CDR3 loop is CASSYGRSGNTIYF. The CDR3 coding sequence is TGTGCCAGCAGTTACGGGCGCTCTGGAAACACCATATATTTT.